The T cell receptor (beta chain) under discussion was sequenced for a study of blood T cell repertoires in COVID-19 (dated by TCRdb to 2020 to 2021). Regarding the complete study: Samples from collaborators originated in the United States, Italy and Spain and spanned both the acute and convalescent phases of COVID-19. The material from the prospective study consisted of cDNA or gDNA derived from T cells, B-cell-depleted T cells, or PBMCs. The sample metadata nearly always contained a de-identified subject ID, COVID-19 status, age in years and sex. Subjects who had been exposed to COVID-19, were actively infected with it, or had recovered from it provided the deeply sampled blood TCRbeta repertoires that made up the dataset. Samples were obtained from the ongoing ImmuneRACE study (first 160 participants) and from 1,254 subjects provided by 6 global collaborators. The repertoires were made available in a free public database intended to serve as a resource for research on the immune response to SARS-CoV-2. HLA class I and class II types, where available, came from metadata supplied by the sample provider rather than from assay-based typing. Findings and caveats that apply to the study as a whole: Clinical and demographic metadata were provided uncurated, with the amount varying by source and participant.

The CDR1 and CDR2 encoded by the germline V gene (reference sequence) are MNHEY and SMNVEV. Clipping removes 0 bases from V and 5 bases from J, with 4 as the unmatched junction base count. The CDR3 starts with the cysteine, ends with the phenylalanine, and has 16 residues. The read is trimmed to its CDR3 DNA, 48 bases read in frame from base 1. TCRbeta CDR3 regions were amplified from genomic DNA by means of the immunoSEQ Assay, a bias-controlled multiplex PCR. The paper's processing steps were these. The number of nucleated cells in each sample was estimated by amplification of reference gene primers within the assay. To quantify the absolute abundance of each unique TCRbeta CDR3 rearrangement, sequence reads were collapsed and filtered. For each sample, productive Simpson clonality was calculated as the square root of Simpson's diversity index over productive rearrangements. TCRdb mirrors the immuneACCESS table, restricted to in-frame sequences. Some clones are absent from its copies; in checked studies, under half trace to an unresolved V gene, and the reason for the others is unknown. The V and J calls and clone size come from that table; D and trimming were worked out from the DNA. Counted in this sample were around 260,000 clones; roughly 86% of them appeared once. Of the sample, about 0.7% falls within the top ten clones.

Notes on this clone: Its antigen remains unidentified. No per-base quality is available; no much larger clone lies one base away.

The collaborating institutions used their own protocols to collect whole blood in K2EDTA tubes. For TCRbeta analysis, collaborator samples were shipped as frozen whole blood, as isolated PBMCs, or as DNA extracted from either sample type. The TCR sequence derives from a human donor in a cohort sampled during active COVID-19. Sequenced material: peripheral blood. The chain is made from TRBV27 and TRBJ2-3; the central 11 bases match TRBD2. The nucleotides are TGTGCCAGCAGTTTATCAACTAGCGGGGGAGGAGATACGCAGTATTTT. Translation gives CASSLSTSGGGDTQYF.